This T cell receptor (beta chain) was recorded in a study of blood T cell repertoires in COVID-19. About the research overall: T cells, B-cell-depleted T cells, or PBMCs provided the cDNA or gDNA that served as material.

TCRdb's copy holds only in-frame clones and misses some; the assay was immunoSEQ multiplex PCR. The sample has just over 15,000 clones; roughly four fifths are singletons. The germline V and J ends were trimmed by 2 bases and 0 bases, with 4 bases remaining between them. Germline CDR1 is MNHNS and CDR2 is SASEGT. The CDR3 runs 13 residues. The receptor was derived from a human donor in a cohort sampled during active COVID-19. Sequencing used peripheral blood. The chain couples TRBV6-1 to TRBJ1-1; no definite D call. This CDR3 reads CASSETVNTEAFF. CDR3 nucleotides: TGTGCCAGCAGTGAAACGGTGAACACTGAAGCTTTCTTT.